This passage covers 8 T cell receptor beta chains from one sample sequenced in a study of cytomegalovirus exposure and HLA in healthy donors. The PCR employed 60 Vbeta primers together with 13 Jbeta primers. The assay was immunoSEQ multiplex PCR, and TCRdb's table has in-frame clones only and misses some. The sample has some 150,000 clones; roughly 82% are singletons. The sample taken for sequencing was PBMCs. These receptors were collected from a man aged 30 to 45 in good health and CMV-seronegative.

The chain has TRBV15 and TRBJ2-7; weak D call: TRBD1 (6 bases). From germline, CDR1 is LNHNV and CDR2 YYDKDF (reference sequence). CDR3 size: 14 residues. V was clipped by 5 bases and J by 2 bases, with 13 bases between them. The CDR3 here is CATSLDSPPYEQYF. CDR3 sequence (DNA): TGTGCCACCAGCTTGGACAGTCCTCCCTACGAGCAGTACTTC.

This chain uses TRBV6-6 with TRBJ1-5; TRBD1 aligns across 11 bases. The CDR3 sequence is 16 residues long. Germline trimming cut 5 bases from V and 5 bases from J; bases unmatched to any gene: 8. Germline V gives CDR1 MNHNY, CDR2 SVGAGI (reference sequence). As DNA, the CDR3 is TGTGCCAGCAGTCTCCCCCGGACAGGGGGCGATCAGCCCCAGCATTTT. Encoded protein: CASSLPRTGGDQPQHF.

The CDR3: CASSTGVGGYTF. For the CDR3, the DNA is TGTGCCAGCAGTACCGGGGTTGGTGGCTACACCTTC. The rearrangement uses TRBV2 and TRBJ1-2; D call uncertain. Trimming took 5 bases from V and 7 from J, leaving 11 bases between them. The length of the CDR3 is 12 residues. From germline, CDR1 is SNHLY and CDR2 FYNNEI.

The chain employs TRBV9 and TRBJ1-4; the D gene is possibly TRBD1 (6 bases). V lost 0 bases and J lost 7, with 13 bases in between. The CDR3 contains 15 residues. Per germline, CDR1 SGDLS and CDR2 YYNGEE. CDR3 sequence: CASSVGQGGGEKLFF. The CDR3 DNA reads TGTGCCAGCAGCGTAGGTCAGGGAGGGGGTGAAAAACTGTTTTTT.

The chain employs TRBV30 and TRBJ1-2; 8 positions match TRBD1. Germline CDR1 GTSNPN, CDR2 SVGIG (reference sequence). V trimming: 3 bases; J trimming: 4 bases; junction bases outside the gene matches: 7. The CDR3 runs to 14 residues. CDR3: CAWRRPGGFYGYTF. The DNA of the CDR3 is TGTGCCTGGAGACGCCCAGGGGGCTTCTATGGCTACACCTTC.

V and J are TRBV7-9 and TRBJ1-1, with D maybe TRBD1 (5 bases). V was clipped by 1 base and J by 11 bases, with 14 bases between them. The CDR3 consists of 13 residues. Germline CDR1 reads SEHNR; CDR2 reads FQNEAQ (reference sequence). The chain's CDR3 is CASSLGGGVGAFF. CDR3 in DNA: TGTGCCAGCAGCTTAGGGGGCGGGGTTGGGGCTTTCTTT.

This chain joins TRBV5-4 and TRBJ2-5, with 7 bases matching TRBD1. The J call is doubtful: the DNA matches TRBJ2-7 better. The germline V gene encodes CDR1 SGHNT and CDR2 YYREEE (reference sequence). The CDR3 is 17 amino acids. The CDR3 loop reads CASSLVANRGLSYEQYF. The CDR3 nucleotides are TGTGCCAGCAGCTTGGTCGCGAACAGGGGTTTAAGCTACGAGCAGTACTTC.

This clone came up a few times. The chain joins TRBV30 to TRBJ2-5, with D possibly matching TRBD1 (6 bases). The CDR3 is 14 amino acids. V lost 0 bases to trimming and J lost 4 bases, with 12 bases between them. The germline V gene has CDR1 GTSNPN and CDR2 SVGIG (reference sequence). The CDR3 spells CAWSVPGVGETQYF. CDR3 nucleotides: TGTGCCTGGAGTGTACCAGGGGTCGGAGAGACCCAGTACTTC. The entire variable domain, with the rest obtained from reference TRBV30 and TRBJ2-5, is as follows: SQTIHQWPATLVQPVGSPLSLECTVEGTSNPNLYWYRQAAGRGLQLLFYSVGIGQISSEVPQNLSASRPQDRQFILSSKKLLLSDSGFYLCAWSVPGVGETQYFGPGTRLLVL.